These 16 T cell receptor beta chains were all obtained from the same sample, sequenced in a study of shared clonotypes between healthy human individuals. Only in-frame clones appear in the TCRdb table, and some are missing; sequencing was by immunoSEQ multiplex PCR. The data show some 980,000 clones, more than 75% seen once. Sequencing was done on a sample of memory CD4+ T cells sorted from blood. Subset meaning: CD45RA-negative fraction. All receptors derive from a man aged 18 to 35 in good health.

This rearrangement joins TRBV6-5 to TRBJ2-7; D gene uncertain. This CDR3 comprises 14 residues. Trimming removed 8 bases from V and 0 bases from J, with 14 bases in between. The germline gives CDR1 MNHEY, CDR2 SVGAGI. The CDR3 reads CASRNSRSSYEQYF. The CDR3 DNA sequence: TGTGCCAGCCGAAACTCCAGGAGCTCCTACGAGCAGTACTTC.

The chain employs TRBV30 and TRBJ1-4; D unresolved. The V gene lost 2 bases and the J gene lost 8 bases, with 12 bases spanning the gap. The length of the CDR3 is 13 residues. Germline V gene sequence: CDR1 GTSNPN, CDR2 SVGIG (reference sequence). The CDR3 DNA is TGTGCCTGGAGTCCCCGCGGCAGGGAAAAACTGTTTTTT. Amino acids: CAWSPRGREKLFF.

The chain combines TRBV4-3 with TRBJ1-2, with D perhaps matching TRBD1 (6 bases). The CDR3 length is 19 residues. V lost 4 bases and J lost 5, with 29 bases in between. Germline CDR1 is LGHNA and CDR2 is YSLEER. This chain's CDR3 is CASSPQVPWGAQGLYGYTF. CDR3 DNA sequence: TGCGCCAGCAGCCCGCAAGTGCCATGGGGGGCGCAAGGCCTTTATGGCTACACCTTC.

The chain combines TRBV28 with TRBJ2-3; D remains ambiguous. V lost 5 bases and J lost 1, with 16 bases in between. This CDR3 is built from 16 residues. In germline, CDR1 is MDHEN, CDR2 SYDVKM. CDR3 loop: CASSPLPRLGTDTQYF. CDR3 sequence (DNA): TGTGCCAGCAGTCCGCTACCCCGCTTGGGCACAGATACGCAGTATTTT.

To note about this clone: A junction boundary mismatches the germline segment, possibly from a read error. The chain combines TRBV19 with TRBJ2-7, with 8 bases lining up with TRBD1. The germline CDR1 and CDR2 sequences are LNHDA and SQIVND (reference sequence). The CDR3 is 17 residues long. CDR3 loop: CASSRDRSNSPTARQHF. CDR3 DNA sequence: TGTGCCAGTAGCCGGGACAGGTCCAACAGTCCGACGGCTAGGCAACACTTC.

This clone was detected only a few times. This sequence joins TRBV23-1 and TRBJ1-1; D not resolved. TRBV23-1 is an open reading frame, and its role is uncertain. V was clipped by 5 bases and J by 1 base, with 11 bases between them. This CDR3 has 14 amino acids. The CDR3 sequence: CASSSLNANTEAFF. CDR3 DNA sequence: TGCGCCAGCAGTTCCCTCAACGCGAACACTGAAGCTTTCTTT.

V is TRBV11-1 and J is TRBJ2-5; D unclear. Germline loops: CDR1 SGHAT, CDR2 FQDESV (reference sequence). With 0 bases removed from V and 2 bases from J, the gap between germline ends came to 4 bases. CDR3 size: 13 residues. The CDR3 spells CASSLAPQETQYF. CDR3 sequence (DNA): TGTGCCAGCAGCTTAGCCCCTCAAGAGACCCAGTACTTC.

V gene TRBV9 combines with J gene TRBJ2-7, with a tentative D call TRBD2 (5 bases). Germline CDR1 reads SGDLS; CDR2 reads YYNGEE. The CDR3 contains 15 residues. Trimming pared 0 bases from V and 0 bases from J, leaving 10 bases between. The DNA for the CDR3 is TGTGCCAGCAGCGTAGAAGCGGATACCTCCTACGAGCAGTACTTC. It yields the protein CASSVEADTSYEQYF.

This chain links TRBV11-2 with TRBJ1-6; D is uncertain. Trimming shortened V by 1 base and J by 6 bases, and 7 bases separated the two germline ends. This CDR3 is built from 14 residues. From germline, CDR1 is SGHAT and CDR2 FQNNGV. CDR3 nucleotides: TGTGCCAGCAGCTTAGTTTATGGTAATTCACCCCTCCACTTT. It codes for CASSLVYGNSPLHF.

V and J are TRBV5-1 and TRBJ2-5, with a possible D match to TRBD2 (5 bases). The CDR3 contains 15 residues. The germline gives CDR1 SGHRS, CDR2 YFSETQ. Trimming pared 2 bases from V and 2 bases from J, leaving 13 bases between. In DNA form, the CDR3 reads TGCGCCAGCAGCTTCTGGTATGGGGAGCAAGAGACCCAGTACTTC. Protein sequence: CASSFWYGEQETQYF. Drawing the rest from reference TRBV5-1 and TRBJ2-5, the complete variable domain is KAGVTQTPRYLIKTRGQQVTLSCSPISGHRSVSWYQQTPGQGLQFLFEYFSETQRNKGNFPGRFSGRQFSNSRSEMNVSTLELGDSALYLCASSFWYGEQETQYFGPGTRLLVL.

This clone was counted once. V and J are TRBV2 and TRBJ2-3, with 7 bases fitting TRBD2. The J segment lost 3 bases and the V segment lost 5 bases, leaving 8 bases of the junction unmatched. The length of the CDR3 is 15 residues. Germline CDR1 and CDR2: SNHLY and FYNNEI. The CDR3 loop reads CASSNRDYSTDTQYF. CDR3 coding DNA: TGTGCCAGCAGTAACCGGGACTATAGTACAGATACGCAGTATTTT. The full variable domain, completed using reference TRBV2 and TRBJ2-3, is EPEVTQTPSHQVTQMGQEVILRCVPISNHLYFYWYRQILGQKVEFLVSFYNNEISEKSEIFDDQFSVERPDGSNFTLKIRSTKLEDSAMYFCASSNRDYSTDTQYFGPGTRLTVL.

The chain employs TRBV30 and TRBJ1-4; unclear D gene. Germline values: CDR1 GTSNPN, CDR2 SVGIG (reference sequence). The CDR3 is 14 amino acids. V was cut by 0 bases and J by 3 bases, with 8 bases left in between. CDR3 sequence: CAWSVGRSNEKLFF. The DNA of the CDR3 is TGTGCCTGGAGTGTAGGGCGGTCTAATGAAAAACTGTTTTTT.

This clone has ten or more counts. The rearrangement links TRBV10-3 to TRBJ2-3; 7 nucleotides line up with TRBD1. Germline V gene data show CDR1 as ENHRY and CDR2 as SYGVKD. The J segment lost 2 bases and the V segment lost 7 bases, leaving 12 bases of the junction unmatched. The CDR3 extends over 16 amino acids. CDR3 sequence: CAIKADRMSYTDTQYF. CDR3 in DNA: TGTGCCATCAAGGCGGACAGGATGTCCTACACAGATACGCAGTATTTT.

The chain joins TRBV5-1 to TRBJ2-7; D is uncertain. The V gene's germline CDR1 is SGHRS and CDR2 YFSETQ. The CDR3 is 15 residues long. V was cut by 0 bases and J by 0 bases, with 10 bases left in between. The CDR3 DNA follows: TGCGCCAGCAGCTTGGACCCAGACCTCTCCTACGAGCAGTACTTC. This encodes CASSLDPDLSYEQYF.

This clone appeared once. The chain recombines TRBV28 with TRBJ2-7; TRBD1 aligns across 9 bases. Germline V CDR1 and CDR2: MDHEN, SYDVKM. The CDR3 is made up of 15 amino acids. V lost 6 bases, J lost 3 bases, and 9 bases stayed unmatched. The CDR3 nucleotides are TGTGCCAGCAGCCCTACCGGGACAGGGCTCTACGAGCAGTACTTC. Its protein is CASSPTGTGLYEQYF.

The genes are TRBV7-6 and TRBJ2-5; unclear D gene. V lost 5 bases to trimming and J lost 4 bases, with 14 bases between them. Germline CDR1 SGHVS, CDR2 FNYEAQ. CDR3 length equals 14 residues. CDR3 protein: CASSLKVAGETQYF. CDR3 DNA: TGTGCCAGCAGCCTTAAGGTAGCTGGAGAGACCCAGTACTTC.